This is a list of T cell receptor beta chains from one sample in a study of shared clonotypes between healthy human individuals. Profiled with immunoSEQ multiplex PCR; TCRdb holds only in-frame clones, not every one. The sample has some 2.1 million clones, about 94% seen once. Sequenced: naive CD8+ T cells sorted from blood. These TCRs come from a young man in good health. The CDR3 runs from the conserved cysteine through the conserved F or W. Each record gives: V gene, J gene, clone size, D gene, CDR3 protein, CDR3 DNA. D genes are given only for firm matches. Clone size is given for some rows only: seen once, a few or many times, or a class if the clone is expanded.

TRBV5-1	TRBJ2-5	NA	NA	CASSLAEGAWETQYF	TGCGCCAGCAGCTTGGCGGAGGGGGCTTGGGAGACCCAGTACTTC
TRBV15	TRBJ2-1	NA	TRBD1	CAAGQAPNNEQFF	TGTGCTGCGGGACAGGCTCCGAACAATGAGCAGTTCTTC
TRBV6-5	TRBJ2-5	NA	NA	CASSYQQFNRETQYF	TGTGCCAGCAGTTACCAGCAGTTCAACCGGGAGACCCAGTACTTC
TRBV5-1	TRBJ2-6	NA	NA	CASSGGIWANVLTF	TGCGCCAGCAGCGGGGGAATTTGGGCCAACGTCCTGACTTTC
TRBV5-8	TRBJ2-1	NA	TRBD1	CASSLDRGLGYEQFF	TGTGCCAGCAGCTTGGACAGGGGATTAGGGTATGAGCAGTTCTTC
TRBV4-3	TRBJ2-7	NA	TRBD1	CASSPGTGSYEQYF	TGCGCCAGCAGCCCGGGGACAGGGTCCTACGAGCAGTACTTC
TRBV5-6	TRBJ2-1	once	TRBD2	CASSYLAGPYNEQFF	TGTGCCAGCAGCTATCTAGCGGGGCCTTACAATGAGCAGTTCTTC
TRBV2	TRBJ2-2	NA	NA	CASDHGRNTGELFF	TGTGCCAGCGACCACGGGAGGAACACCGGGGAGCTGTTTTTT
TRBV6-6	TRBJ1-5	NA	TRBD1	CASSSGQTNSNQPQHF	TGTGCCAGCAGTTCGGGACAGACAAATAGCAATCAGCCCCAGCATTTT
TRBV6-5	TRBJ2-7	NA	TRBD2	CASSPGLAGGYEQYF	TGTGCCAGCAGTCCAGGACTAGCGGGAGGCTACGAGCAGTACTTC
TRBV27	TRBJ1-2	NA	NA	CASSLRGSLYGYTF	TGTGCCAGCAGTTTGAGGGGGTCCTTATATGGCTACACCTTC
TRBV10-1	TRBJ1-2	NA	NA	CASSESRGYGYTF	TGCGCCAGCAGTGAGTCTAGAGGGTATGGCTACACCTTC
TRBV18	TRBJ1-1	NA	TRBD1	CASSPRDRGMNTEAFF	TGTGCCAGCTCACCAAGGGACAGGGGGATGAACACTGAAGCTTTCTTT
TRBV28	TRBJ1-5	once	NA	CASSLARLNQPQHF	TGTGCCAGCAGTTTAGCCAGGCTAAATCAGCCCCAGCATTTT
TRBV11-3	TRBJ1-3	NA	NA	CASSSRDGNTIYF	TGTGCCAGCAGCTCCAGGGATGGAAACACCATATATTTT
TRBV4-3	TRBJ2-7	NA	NA	CASSQDIGTFYEQYF	TGCGCCAGCAGCCAAGATATAGGGACCTTCTACGAGCAGTACTTC
TRBV29-1	TRBJ1-2	many	NA	CSVGGGGYTF	TGCAGCGTTGGGGGAGGTGGCTACACCTTC
TRBV13	TRBJ2-7	NA	TRBD1	CASSLMGTGGFYEQYF	TGTGCCAGCAGCCTCATGGGGACAGGGGGTTTCTACGAGCAGTACTTC
TRBV11-2	TRBJ1-1	NA	NA	CASSSTGTNTEAFF	TGTGCCAGCAGCTCTACAGGGACGAACACTGAAGCTTTCTTT
TRBV5-6	TRBJ1-5	NA	NA	CASSFAGDYQPQHF	TGTGCCAGCAGCTTTGCAGGGGATTATCAGCCCCAGCATTTT
TRBV4-1	TRBJ1-2	NA	TRBD1	CASSQERTGGGGYTF	TGCGCCAGCAGCCAAGAAAGGACAGGGGGCGGGGGCTACACCTTC
TRBV2	TRBJ2-1	NA	NA	CASSEGPGIPYNEQFF	TGTGCCAGCAGTGAAGGGCCGGGGATCCCCTACAATGAGCAGTTCTTC
TRBV7-6	TRBJ1-2	NA	NA	CASSLAEPGRQGYTF	TGTGCCAGCAGCTTAGCCGAACCAGGCCGTCAAGGCTACACCTTC
TRBV2	TRBJ2-3	NA	TRBD1	CASSSTGQESTDTQYF	TGTGCCAGCAGTTCAACCGGACAGGAGAGCACAGATACGCAGTATTTT
TRBV5-4	TRBJ1-4	NA	NA	CASSLQSTNEKLFF	TGTGCCAGCAGTCTACAGTCAACTAATGAAAAACTGTTTTTT
TRBV7-2	TRBJ2-1	NA	NA	CASSLVGYGNEQFF	TGTGCCAGCAGCTTAGTAGGCTACGGCAATGAGCAGTTCTTC
TRBV13	TRBJ2-2	NA	NA	CASSLEFGTGELFF	TGTGCCAGCAGCTTGGAATTCGGGACCGGGGAGCTGTTTTTT
TRBV2	TRBJ1-3	NA	NA	CASSEQSAVGNTIYF	TGTGCCAGCAGTGAACAGTCGGCGGTTGGAAACACCATATATTTT
TRBV9	TRBJ2-7	NA	TRBD1	CASSVGPLDRGVTYEQYF	TGTGCCAGCAGCGTAGGGCCCCTTGACAGGGGCGTAACCTACGAGCAGTACTTC
TRBV6-1	TRBJ2-3	NA	TRBD2	CASSELAGEDTDTQYF	TGTGCCAGCAGTGAGCTAGCGGGAGAAGACACAGATACGCAGTATTTT
TRBV9	TRBJ1-2	NA	NA	CASSVAGDYGYTF	TGTGCCAGCAGCGTAGCTGGAGACTATGGCTACACCTTC
TRBV2	TRBJ2-5	NA	NA	CASSQENMETQYF	TGTGCCAGCAGTCAGGAGAACATGGAGACCCAGTACTTC
TRBV27	TRBJ2-7	NA	NA	CASSGLDTYEQYF	TGTGCCAGCAGTGGACTCGATACCTACGAGCAGTACTTC
TRBV6-1	TRBJ2-2	NA	NA	CASSALIQDTGELFF	TGTGCCAGCAGTGCACTTATACAGGACACCGGGGAGCTGTTTTTT
TRBV5-4	TRBJ2-1	NA	TRBD2	CASSLMGSGIPYNEQFF	TGTGCCAGCAGCTTGATGGGTAGCGGGATACCCTACAATGAGCAGTTCTTC
TRBV19	TRBJ1-1	NA	NA	CASSISLQGTGNTEAFF	TGTGCCAGTAGTATAAGTCTCCAGGGGACCGGCAACACTGAAGCTTTCTTT
TRBV18	TRBJ2-5	NA	NA	CASSTWDYQETQYF	TGTGCCAGCTCAACCTGGGACTACCAAGAGACCCAGTACTTC
TRBV11-2	TRBJ2-3	NA	TRBD2	CASSLLGGGTDTQYF	TGTGCCAGCAGCTTATTGGGCGGGGGGACAGATACGCAGTATTTT
TRBV28	TRBJ2-3	NA	TRBD2	CASSPGLAGGATDTQYF	TGTGCCAGCAGCCCGGGACTAGCGGGGGGGGCAACAGATACGCAGTATTTT
TRBV28	TRBJ2-1	NA	NA	CASSFLVSSYNEQFF	TGTGCCAGCAGTTTTCTTGTTAGCTCCTACAATGAGCAGTTCTTC
TRBV5-8	TRBJ2-7	few	NA	CASTFPDRPYEQYF	TGTGCCAGCACCTTCCCGGACCGCCCCTACGAGCAGTACTTC
TRBV7-9	TRBJ2-5	NA	TRBD2	CASSQFQREGETQYF	TGTGCCAGCAGCCAATTTCAGCGGGAAGGGGAGACCCAGTACTTC
TRBV9	TRBJ2-3	NA	NA	CASSVTGLITDTQYF	TGTGCCAGCAGCGTCACAGGACTGATCACAGATACGCAGTATTTT
TRBV7-6	TRBJ2-7	NA	TRBD2	CASSLAPSNVAGDSYEQYF	TGTGCCAGCAGCTTAGCTCCAAGCAACGTAGCGGGTGATTCCTACGAGCAGTACTTC
TRBV4-1	TRBJ1-1	NA	NA	CASSTSGTEAFF	TGCGCCAGCAGCACATCGGGGACTGAAGCTTTCTTT
TRBV6-6	TRBJ2-3	NA	NA	CASSYSPDTQYF	TGTGCCAGCAGCTATTCCCCAGATACGCAGTATTTT